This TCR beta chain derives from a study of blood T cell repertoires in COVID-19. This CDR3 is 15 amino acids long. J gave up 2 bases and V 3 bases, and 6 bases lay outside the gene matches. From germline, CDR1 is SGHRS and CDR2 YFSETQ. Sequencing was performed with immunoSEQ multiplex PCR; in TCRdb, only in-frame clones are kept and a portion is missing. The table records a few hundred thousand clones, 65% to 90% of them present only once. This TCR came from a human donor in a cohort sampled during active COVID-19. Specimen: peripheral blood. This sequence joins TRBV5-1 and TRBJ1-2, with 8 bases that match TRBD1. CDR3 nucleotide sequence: TGCGCCAGCAGCTCTAATGCAGGGGGCAACTATGGCTACACCTTC. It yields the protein CASSSNAGGNYGYTF.